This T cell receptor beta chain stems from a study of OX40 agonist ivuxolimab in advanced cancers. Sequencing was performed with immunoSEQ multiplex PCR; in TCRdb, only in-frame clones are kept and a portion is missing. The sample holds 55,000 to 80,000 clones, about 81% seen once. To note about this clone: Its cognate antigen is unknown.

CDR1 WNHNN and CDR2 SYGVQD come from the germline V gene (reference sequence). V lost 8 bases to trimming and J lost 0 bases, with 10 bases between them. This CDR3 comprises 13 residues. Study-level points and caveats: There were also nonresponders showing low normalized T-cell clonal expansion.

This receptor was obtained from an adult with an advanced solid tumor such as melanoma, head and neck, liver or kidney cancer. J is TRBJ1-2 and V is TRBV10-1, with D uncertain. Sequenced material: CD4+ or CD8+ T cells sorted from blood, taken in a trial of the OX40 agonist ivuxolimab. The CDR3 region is CASQDPPNYGYTF. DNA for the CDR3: TGCGCCAGCCAGGACCCCCCTAACTATGGCTACACCTTC.